The clone carrying this T cell receptor (beta chain) has a count of ten or more. This sample is part of a study of Graves' ophthalmopathy and Graves' hyperthyroidism. Between the trimmed V and J ends, which lost 2 bases and 4 bases, there was a span of 8 bases. The CDR3 totals 13 residues. RNA transcripts were the source from which TCR beta CDR3 regions were amplified. A first-round RT-PCR used HTBI primers, followed by a second-round multiplex PCR. TCRdb reprocessed the multiplex PCR reads with MiXCR, giving one entry per CDR3 protein. The sample has hundreds of thousands of distinct CDR3 sequences; 13% to 15% are singletons.

This TCR came from a woman aged 25 to 39 with Graves' ophthalmopathy. The sample was blood. The chain links TRBV12-3 or TRBV12-4 to TRBJ1-1; TRBD1 might be the D (5 bases). The CDR3 coding sequence is TGTGCCAGCAGTTTACAGGGTGTCACTGAAGCTTTCTTT. Translating gives CASSLQGVTEAFF.